The 28 T cell receptor beta chains presented below share a single source sample, sequenced in a study of blood T cell repertoires in COVID-19. The table came from immunoSEQ multiplex PCR; TCRdb's copy has only in-frame clones and leaves some out. The sample has over 110,000 clones, roughly 82% seen once. The specimen was peripheral blood. All receptors come from an elderly man with acute or convalescent COVID-19.

The chain joins TRBV30 to TRBJ2-2, with 8 bases lining up with TRBD1. This CDR3 comprises 16 residues. Germline lookup yields CDR1 GTSNPN and CDR2 SVGIG (reference sequence). Trimming removed 4 bases from V and 8 bases from J; junction bases left unmatched: 15. Here the CDR3 DNA reads TGTGCCTGGACCTATACGCCGGGACAGGTCCTGGGGGAGCTGTTTTTT. Encoded protein: CAWTYTPGQVLGELFF.

The V gene is TRBV3-1 (or the pseudogene TRBV3-2), the J gene TRBJ1-6; D is perhaps TRBD1 (6 bases). Germline CDR1 and CDR2: LGHDT and YNNKEL (reference sequence). The CDR3 consists of 14 residues. With 5 bases removed from V and 7 bases from J, the gap between germline ends came to 12 bases. CDR3 amino acids: CASSERQENSPLHF. The CDR3 DNA reads as TGTGCCAGCAGCGAAAGACAGGAGAATTCACCCCTCCACTTT.

As regards this clone: At one end, the junction sequence differs from germline, possibly due to a read error. The V gene is TRBV5-4, the J gene TRBJ2-7, with a possible D match to TRBD2 (7 bases). The CDR3 is 13 residues long. The germline CDR1 and CDR2 sequences are SGHNT and YYREEE (reference sequence). The CDR3 region has the DNA TGTGCCAGCAGTTTGGGGGGGAACAGGGCTCAGTACTTC. Protein sequence: CASSLGGNRAQYF.

The chain recombines TRBV30 with TRBJ1-1; D is uncertain. V dropped 0 bases and J dropped 0 bases, with 5 bases sitting between them. The CDR3 runs to 13 residues. Germline V gene data show CDR1 as GTSNPN and CDR2 as SVGIG (reference sequence). The CDR3 DNA follows: TGTGCCTGGAGTGTACTATTGAACACTGAAGCTTTCTTT. This gives the protein CAWSVLLNTEAFF. The complete variable domain, with remaining parts taken from reference TRBV30 and TRBJ1-1, reads SQTIHQWPATLVQPVGSPLSLECTVEGTSNPNLYWYRQAAGRGLQLLFYSVGIGQISSEVPQNLSASRPQDRQFILSSKKLLLSDSGFYLCAWSVLLNTEAFFGQGTRLTVV.

This chain connects TRBV10-3 to TRBJ2-3; 7 bases agree with TRBD1. The CDR3 has 14 amino acids. The germline CDR1 and CDR2 sequences are ENHRY and SYGVKD. Losses at the gene ends were 6 bases for V and 6 bases for J; bases not matched to a gene: 9. The CDR3 reads CAIRATGIGDTQYF. The CDR3 DNA reads as TGTGCCATCAGAGCGACAGGGATTGGGGATACGCAGTATTTT.

In its sample, this clone was seen a few times. The chain joins TRBV2 to TRBJ1-1; no clear D. V lost 6 bases and J lost 1, with 9 bases in between. CDR3 size: 13 residues. Germline CDR1 is SNHLY and CDR2 is FYNNEI. CDR3 nucleotides: TGTGCCAGCAGACCAGACTCGAACACTGAAGCTTTCTTT. This gives the protein CASRPDSNTEAFF.

The chain has TRBV18 and TRBJ2-2; no reliable D call. The ends were cut back, 3 bases at V and 4 bases at J, with 12 bases in the middle. Germline V gives CDR1 KGHSH, CDR2 LQKENI. This CDR3 contains 15 residues. CDR3: CASSPRPESTGELFF. The CDR3 DNA reads as TGTGCCAGCTCACCGAGGCCAGAGAGCACCGGGGAGCTGTTTTTT.

The J gene is TRBJ2-7, the V gene TRBV29-1, with no clear D. There are 14 residues in the CDR3. Trimming shortened V by 0 bases and J by 2 bases, and 11 bases separated the two germline ends. CDR1 and CDR2 (germline): SQVTM, ANQGSEA. For the CDR3, the DNA is TGCAGCGTTGAAGATCGGGTCAGCCCCTACGAGCAGTACTTC. Encoded protein: CSVEDRVSPYEQYF.

The chain has TRBV28 and TRBJ1-5; 9 nucleotides align to TRBD1. The trim removed 5 bases at V and 4 bases at J, leaving 6 bases unmatched. Germline CDR1 and CDR2: MDHEN and SYDVKM. This CDR3 has 15 residues. The CDR3 DNA reads TGTGCCAGCAGTCGTTGGACAGGGGAGAATCAGCCCCAGCATTTT. Translation: CASSRWTGENQPQHF.

The chain links TRBV7-9 to TRBJ2-1, with 12 bases that match TRBD1. Germline V gene sequence: CDR1 SEHNR, CDR2 FQNEAQ (reference sequence). This CDR3 contains 17 residues. After removal of 2 bases from V and 5 bases from J, the junction contained 7 bases not matched to a gene. CDR3 DNA sequence: TGTGCCAGCAGCTTAAGTCTAGGGACAGGGGGCCACAATGAGCAGTTCTTC. The encoded protein is CASSLSLGTGGHNEQFF.

V and J are TRBV19 and TRBJ2-3; tentative D call: TRBD2 (6 bases). The CDR3 consists of 12 residues. CDR1 LNHDA and CDR2 SQIVND come from the germline V gene (reference sequence). Trimming cost V 5 bases and J 6 bases, with 9 bases left between them. The CDR3 DNA reads as TGTGCCAGTAGTCCTAGCGTTGATACGCAGTATTTT. Its translation: CASSPSVDTQYF. The entire variable domain, with the rest obtained from reference TRBV19 and TRBJ2-3, is as follows: DGGITQSPKYLFRKEGQNVTLSCEQNLNHDAMYWYRQDPGQGLRLIYYSQIVNDFQKGDIAEGYSVSREKKESFPLTVTSAQKNPTAFYLCASSPSVDTQYFGPGTRLTVL.

The gene calls are TRBV18 and TRBJ1-5, with 12 bases that match TRBD1. Trimming took 3 bases from V and 7 from J; bases not matched to a gene: 4. The CDR3 length is 15 residues. Germline assignment: CDR1 KGHSH and CDR2 LQKENI. The CDR3 spells CASSPGQGATQPQHF. The CDR3 nucleotides are TGTGCCAGCTCACCGGGACAGGGGGCTACCCAGCCCCAGCATTTT.

The V gene is TRBV25-1, the J gene TRBJ2-2; 8 bases line up with TRBD1. Losses at the gene ends were 6 bases for V and 5 bases for J; bases not matched to a gene: 8. CDR3 length: 15 amino acids. Looked up from germline, CDR1 is MGHDK and CDR2 is SYGVNS. The CDR3 loop reads CASRGQARGTGELFF. CDR3 bases: TGTGCCAGCAGGGGACAGGCTCGGGGAACCGGGGAGCTGTTTTTT.

The chain has TRBV28 and TRBJ2-7; D perhaps matches TRBD2 (6 bases). Germline CDR1 MDHEN, CDR2 SYDVKM. The V and J ends lost 3 bases and 5 bases respectively, with 14 bases between them. The CDR3 runs to 14 residues. The CDR3, as DNA: TGTGCCAGCAGTTTGCCGGGACTTCGGGACGAGCAGTACTTC. This translates into CASSLPGLRDEQYF. Full variable domain (outside the CDR3, taken from reference TRBV28 and TRBJ2-7): DVKVTQSSRYLVKRTGEKVFLECVQDMDHENMFWYRQDPGLGLRLIYFSYDVKMKEKGDIPEGYSVSREKKERFSLILESASTNQTSMYLCASSLPGLRDEQYFGPGTRLTVT.

The V and J genes are TRBV6-6 and TRBJ2-7; D is possibly TRBD1 (6 bases). The V and J ends lost 9 bases and 0 bases respectively, with 9 bases between them. The length of the CDR3 is 12 residues. Looked up from germline, CDR1 is MNHNY and CDR2 is SVGAGI (reference sequence). CDR3 amino acids: CASNRDSYEQYF. The CDR3 DNA reads TGTGCCAGTAACAGGGACTCCTACGAGCAGTACTTC.

The chain couples TRBV7-9 to TRBJ2-7, with TRBD2 matching over 7 bases. Trimming took 6 bases from V and 2 from J; bases not matched to a gene: 10. The CDR3 is 15 residues long. The germline CDR1 and CDR2 sequences are SEHNR and FQNEAQ (reference sequence). The CDR3 coding sequence is TGTGCCAGCAGGCCGGCGGTGGCGGGGGCCTACGAGCAGTACTTC. Translated, it gives CASRPAVAGAYEQYF.

CDR3 amino acids: CASSSGVRTYGYTF. The CDR3 DNA reads as TGTGCCAGTAGTTCAGGGGTACGGACATATGGCTACACCTTC. The chain couples TRBV19 to TRBJ1-2, with D perhaps matching TRBD1 (6 bases). Trimming shortened V by 5 bases and J by 5 bases, and 15 bases separated the two germline ends. CDR1 and CDR2 from the germline V gene are LNHDA and SQIVND (reference sequence). The CDR3 runs 14 residues.

This clone has more than one count but fewer than ten. The chain recombines TRBV28 with TRBJ1-2; perhaps TRBD1 as D (6 bases). The CDR3 covers 15 residues. The V end was cut by 7 bases, the J end by 8 bases, with 23 bases between. Germline V CDR1 and CDR2: MDHEN, SYDVKM. CDR3 region: CASTKQGVAAGGYTF. CDR3 DNA: TGTGCCAGCACAAAACAGGGAGTTGCGGCCGGCGGCTACACCTTC.

The chain recombines TRBV6-5 with TRBJ2-7; TRBD1 aligns across 7 bases. The germline V gene encodes CDR1 MNHEY and CDR2 SVGAGI. J lost 2 bases, V lost 6 bases, and 10 bases had no gene match. This CDR3 is built from 15 residues. The CDR3 is CASRDPTGQAYEQYF. The CDR3 DNA reads TGTGCCAGCAGGGACCCCACCGGACAGGCCTACGAGCAGTACTTC.

The rearrangement joins TRBV11-1 to TRBJ2-7; a weak D match, TRBD1 (5 bases). The germline CDR1 and CDR2 sequences are SGHAT and FQDESV (reference sequence). CDR3 size: 11 residues. The V end was cut by 5 bases, the J end by 7 bases, with 9 bases between. The CDR3 DNA is TGTGCCAGCAGCCCAGGGTGGGAGCAGTACTTC. Protein: CASSPGWEQYF.

The V and J genes are TRBV5-1 and TRBJ1-1, with 8 bases matching TRBD1. This CDR3 contains 18 residues. The V segment lost 4 bases and the J segment 3 bases; nucleotides outside the gene matches: 17. Germline loops: CDR1 SGHRS, CDR2 YFSETQ. The CDR3 DNA follows: TGCGCCAGCAGCGAACCCTATGGACAGGGTGGGAGTGACACTGAAGCTTTCTTT. Its protein product is CASSEPYGQGGSDTEAFF.

V usage is TRBV3-1 (or the pseudogene TRBV3-2) and J usage is TRBJ1-4; the D is unclear. The germline V gene encodes CDR1 LGHDT and CDR2 YNNKEL (reference sequence). This CDR3 has 14 residues. Trimming cost V 0 bases and J 17 bases, with 19 bases left between them. The CDR3 loop reads CASSQDFSGRRLFF. CDR3 bases: TGTGCCAGCAGCCAAGATTTTTCGGGCAGGAGGCTTTTTTTT.

This chain joins TRBV6-2 or TRBV6-3 and TRBJ1-5; D gene ambiguous. The CDR3 spans 17 residues. The germline V and J ends were trimmed by 2 bases and 3 bases, with 17 bases remaining between them. Germline values: CDR1 MNHEY, CDR2 SVGEGT. For the CDR3, the DNA is TGTGCCAGCAGTTACGCCGGCGCCCGGAGGGACAATCAGCCCCAGCATTTT. Amino acids: CASSYAGARRDNQPQHF.

The genes are TRBV2 and TRBJ2-2; TRBD1 is a possible D gene (5 bases). Germline-derived CDR1 and CDR2 are SNHLY and FYNNEI. Deletions cut 5 bases from V and 6 bases from J, with 10 bases between. CDR3 size: 13 residues. The CDR3 sequence: CASSKQDPGELFF. CDR3 nucleotide sequence: TGTGCCAGCAGTAAACAGGATCCCGGGGAGCTGTTTTTT.

The chain recombines TRBV18 with TRBJ2-1; D gene uncertain. Germline CDR1 is KGHSH and CDR2 is LQKENI. Trimming left V 1 base short and J 0 bases short, with 4 bases between. This CDR3 is 14 amino acids long. The CDR3 nucleotides are TGTGCCAGCTCACCACAAGCCTCCTACAATGAGCAGTTCTTC. It specifies CASSPQASYNEQFF. The whole variable domain, remainder taken from reference TRBV18 and TRBJ2-1, is NAGVMQNPRHLVRRRGQEARLRCSPMKGHSHVYWYRQLPEEGLKFMVYLQKENIIDESGMPKERFSAEFPKEGPSILRIQQVVRGDSAAYFCASSPQASYNEQFFGPGTRLTVL.

The chain joins TRBV19 to TRBJ1-5; 10 bases line up with TRBD1. V shed 5 bases, J shed 4 bases, and the junction held 2 bases outside the gene matches. Germline lookup yields CDR1 LNHDA and CDR2 SQIVND (reference sequence). The CDR3 totals 14 residues. The CDR3 spells CASSAGQGNQPQHF. For the CDR3, the DNA is TGTGCCAGTAGTGCGGGACAGGGGAATCAGCCCCAGCATTTT.

The J gene is TRBJ2-2, the V gene TRBV2; 8 bases fit TRBD2. This CDR3 region has 15 residues. The J segment lost 3 bases and the V segment lost 6 bases, leaving 6 bases of the junction unmatched. In germline, CDR1 is SNHLY, CDR2 FYNNEI. The chain's CDR3 is CASRTDGGDTGELFF. CDR3 sequence (DNA): TGTGCCAGCAGAACAGACGGGGGGGACACCGGGGAGCTGTTTTTT.

The CDR3 spells CASSPGQGNLNTEAFF. The CDR3 nucleotides read TGTGCCAGCAGCCCGGGACAGGGAAATTTGAACACTGAAGCTTTCTTT. The rearrangement uses TRBV3-1 (or the pseudogene TRBV3-2) and TRBJ1-1; 9 nucleotides line up with TRBD1. There are 16 residues in the CDR3. Germline CDR1 LGHDT, CDR2 YNNKEL (reference sequence). Unmatched junction bases numbered 6, after V lost 4 bases and J lost 0 bases.